The 30 T cell receptor beta chains below all came from one sample that was sequenced in a study of cytomegalovirus exposure and HLA in healthy donors. Vbeta (60) and Jbeta (13) primers were used in the PCR. Produced via immunoSEQ multiplex PCR; TCRdb's table is partial and in-frame only. Of more than 95,000 clones detected, about 83% appear once; the ten largest clones hold 5% to 6.5%. Sequencing input: PBMCs. The receptors were gathered from a man between 18 and 35 years old in good health and CMV-seronegative.

This chain joins TRBV7-9 and TRBJ2-7; perhaps TRBD2 as D (7 bases). Germline values: CDR1 SEHNR, CDR2 FQNEAQ (reference sequence). CDR3 size: 14 residues. The germline V and J ends were trimmed by 10 bases and 4 bases, with 20 bases remaining between them. CDR3 region: CAIHPTGREYEQYF. The CDR3 nucleotides read TGTGCCATCCACCCAACAGGGAGGGAATACGAGCAGTACTTC.

The chain carries TRBV7-6 and TRBJ2-1, with 9 bases lining up with TRBD2. This CDR3 spans 15 amino acids. CDR1 and CDR2 from the germline V gene are SGHVS and FNYEAQ. J gave up 7 bases and V 4 bases, and 8 bases lay outside the gene matches. The CDR3 sequence is CASSWASGNGNEQFF. The CDR3 DNA reads TGTGCCAGCAGCTGGGCTAGCGGGAATGGGAATGAGCAGTTCTTC.

The chain employs TRBV4-1 and TRBJ2-7, with TRBD2 matching over 8 bases. From germline, CDR1 is MGHRA and CDR2 YSYEKL. V lost 0 bases and J lost 4; bases outside the gene matches: 8. The CDR3 consists of 16 residues. The CDR3 sequence: CASSQEASGSDYEQYF. CDR3 DNA: TGCGCCAGCAGCCAAGAGGCAAGCGGGAGTGATTACGAGCAGTACTTC.

The rearrangement links TRBV7-9 to TRBJ2-1; possible D gene TRBD2, 5 bases. V shed 5 bases and J shed 1 base, with 12 bases lying between them. Germline V gene sequence: CDR1 SEHNR, CDR2 FQNEAQ (reference sequence). This CDR3 contains 15 residues. DNA of the CDR3: TGTGCCAGCAGCCCCCGGGGTGCGTCCTACAATGAGCAGTTCTTC. Translated: CASSPRGASYNEQFF.

CDR3 nucleotides: TGTGCCAGCAGCTTGGAACAGGGGGCCTTCACTGAAGCTTTCTTT. Translation: CASSLEQGAFTEAFF. The gene calls are TRBV5-4 and TRBJ1-1, with 9 bases that match TRBD1. V gave up 0 bases and J gave up 4 bases; unmatched junction bases: 4. Germline V gene sequence: CDR1 SGHNT, CDR2 YYREEE (reference sequence). The CDR3 has 15 residues.

This clone has only one observation. V usage is TRBV5-4 and J usage is TRBJ2-5; TRBD1 matches 8 bases. The J segment lost 1 base and the V segment lost 4 bases, leaving 3 bases of the junction unmatched. The CDR3 has 14 residues. CDR1 SGHNT and CDR2 YYREEE come from the germline V gene (reference sequence). CDR3 nucleotides: TGTGCCAGCAGCCAAGGGACAGGCCAAGAGACCCAGTACTTC. This codes for CASSQGTGQETQYF.

The V gene is TRBV9, the J gene TRBJ2-7; possibly TRBD2 for D (5 bases). Trimming took off 3 bases at V and 5 bases at J, with 15 bases between the two ends. CDR1 is SGDLS, CDR2 YYNGEE, per germline. This CDR3 spans 14 amino acids. The CDR3 region has the DNA TGTGCCAGCAGCGCCGAGGAGGTCAACCACGAGCAGTACTTC. Its protein product is CASSAEEVNHEQYF. The variable domain in full, completed from reference TRBV9 and TRBJ2-7, reads DSGVTQTPKHLITATGQRVTLRCSPRSGDLSVYWYQQSLDQGLQFLIQYYNGEERAKGNILERFSAQQFPDLHSELNLSSLELGDSALYFCASSAEEVNHEQYFGPGTRLTVT.

The rearrangement uses TRBV5-6 and TRBJ2-7, with TRBD1 matching over 9 bases. With V trimmed by 4 bases and J by 3 bases, 8 bases remained unmatched. The CDR3 is made up of 15 amino acids. The germline V gene has CDR1 SGHDT and CDR2 YYEEEE. The CDR3 DNA reads TGTGCCAGCAGCCCGGGACAGGGTCGGTTCTACGAGCAGTACTTC. This codes for CASSPGQGRFYEQYF.

J is TRBJ1-5 and V is TRBV7-9; 12 nucleotides align to TRBD1. Germline lookup yields CDR1 SEHNR and CDR2 FQNEAQ (reference sequence). The CDR3 runs 15 residues. V gave up 5 bases and J gave up 7 bases; unmatched junction bases: 6. This CDR3 reads CASSMGQGALQPQHF. CDR3 sequence (DNA): TGTGCCAGCAGCATGGGACAGGGGGCTTTACAGCCCCAGCATTTT.

The chain joins TRBV7-3 to TRBJ2-3; a possible D gene is TRBD2 (5 bases). The CDR3 is 13 amino acids. Germline V CDR1 and CDR2: SGHTA, FQGTGA. V lost 4 bases, J lost 5 bases, and 10 bases lay in between. The CDR3 coding sequence is TGTGCCAGCAGCTACCAACTAGTAGATACGCAGTATTTT. This codes for CASSYQLVDTQYF.

V and J are TRBV5-1 and TRBJ2-5, with 7 positions matching TRBD1. V lost 1 base, J lost 7 bases, and 10 bases stayed unmatched. Germline CDR1 SGHRS, CDR2 YFSETQ. This CDR3 has 15 amino acids. The DNA of the CDR3 is TGCGCCAGCAGCTTGACAGGGGCCGCCCAGGTGACCCAGTACTTC. It is translated as CASSLTGAAQVTQYF.

The chain couples TRBV7-9 to TRBJ2-7; TRBD1 matches at 11 bases. V gave up 5 bases and J gave up 5 bases; unmatched junction bases: 8. The CDR3 extends over 15 amino acids. Germline V gene lookup returns CDR1 SEHNR and CDR2 FQNEAQ (reference sequence). CDR3 nucleotides: TGTGCCAGCAGCGATTTGGGACAGGGGGTCCACGAGCAGTACTTC. Amino acid sequence: CASSDLGQGVHEQYF.

The chain joins TRBV7-3 to TRBJ2-5; 7 bases match TRBD2. This CDR3 comprises 14 residues. Germline V lookup: CDR1 SGHTA, CDR2 FQGTGA. Trimming took 2 bases from V and 5 from J; bases not matched to a gene: 5. The CDR3 DNA sequence: TGTGCCAGCAGCTTATCTGGGAGGGTTGAGACCCAGTACTTC. This translates into CASSLSGRVETQYF.

This clone is a singleton in its sample. The V gene is TRBV29-1, the J gene TRBJ1-2; D is perhaps TRBD1 (6 bases). The CDR3 extends over 12 amino acids. Trimming removed 0 bases at V and 7 bases at J, with 9 bases between. Germline loops: CDR1 SQVTM, CDR2 ANQGSEA. The CDR3 sequence is CSVEEGGPGYTF. As DNA, the CDR3 is TGCAGCGTTGAAGAAGGGGGACCTGGCTACACCTTC.

This clone has just one count. The chain couples TRBV15 to TRBJ1-2; D possibly corresponds to TRBD1 (5 bases). In germline, CDR1 is LNHNV, CDR2 YYDKDF (reference sequence). This CDR3 region has 18 residues. Trimming cost V 0 bases and J 10 bases, with 27 bases left between them. DNA of the CDR3: TGTGCCACCAGCAGAGATCCCTTTACCTGGGAAAGGGGTAGGCCCTACACCTTC. This gives the protein CATSRDPFTWERGRPYTF.

The V call is TRBV30, the J call TRBJ1-5; tentative D call: TRBD1 (5 bases). CDR1 is GTSNPN and CDR2 is SVGIG in the germline V gene (reference sequence). The CDR3 runs 13 residues. With 3 bases removed from V and 4 bases from J, the gap between germline ends came to 10 bases. The CDR3 here is CAWSGGDNQPQHF. CDR3 coding DNA: TGTGCCTGGAGCGGGGGGGATAATCAGCCCCAGCATTTT.

The genes are TRBV5-6 and TRBJ1-3; 8 bases line up with TRBD1. Trimming took 7 bases from V and 6 from J; bases not matched to a gene: 6. CDR3 length equals 13 residues. Germline CDR1 is SGHDT and CDR2 is YYEEEE. CDR3 protein: CASGQGSENTIYF. Written as DNA, the CDR3 is TGTGCCAGCGGACAGGGTTCCGAAAACACCATATATTTT.

The chain combines TRBV6-1 with TRBJ2-1; TRBD1 is a possible D gene (7 bases). The CDR3 totals 14 residues. Trimming stripped 6 bases from V and 8 bases from J, with 17 bases between. Germline values: CDR1 MNHNS, CDR2 SASEGT. CDR3 in DNA: TGTGCCAGCAGCGGGGCGGGACAGATCCATGAGCAGTTCTTC. Protein sequence: CASSGAGQIHEQFF.

V usage is TRBV6-5 and J usage is TRBJ2-1; tentative D call: TRBD2 (6 bases). CDR3 length equals 15 residues. Germline V gene sequence: CDR1 MNHEY, CDR2 SVGAGI. The V end lost 7 bases, the J end lost 0 bases, and 13 bases lay between the germline ends. The CDR3 bases are TGTGCCAGCACTCCGGAGGGGAGCTCCTACAATGAGCAGTTCTTC. Its translation is CASTPEGSSYNEQFF.

The genes are TRBV25-1 and TRBJ1-1; D might be TRBD1 (5 bases). The length of the CDR3 is 11 residues. From germline, CDR1 is MGHDK and CDR2 SYGVNS. V dropped 4 bases and J dropped 6 bases, with 6 bases sitting between them. The CDR3 sequence is CASSGGAEAFF. The CDR3 coding sequence is TGTGCCAGCAGTGGGGGCGCTGAAGCTTTCTTT.

This rearrangement joins TRBV5-1 to TRBJ1-6, with 12 nucleotides matching TRBD1. V shed 1 base, J shed 7 bases, and the junction held 3 bases outside the gene matches. The CDR3 has 16 residues. The V gene's germline CDR1 is SGHRS and CDR2 YFSETQ. The CDR3, as DNA: TGCGCCAGCAGCTTGAGGGACAGGGGGCTCAATTCACCCCTCCACTTT. Encoded protein: CASSLRDRGLNSPLHF.

This rearrangement joins TRBV27 to TRBJ2-7; D is perhaps TRBD1 (5 bases). CDR1 is MNHEY, CDR2 SMNVEV, per germline (reference sequence). The CDR3 sequence is 14 residues long. Trimming left V 0 bases short and J 3 bases short, with 9 bases between. The CDR3 loop is CASSLSGAFYEQYF. DNA for the CDR3: TGTGCCAGCAGTTTATCAGGGGCGTTCTACGAGCAGTACTTC.

V gene TRBV30 combines with J gene TRBJ1-2; D unresolved. V lost 4 bases and J lost 6, with 9 bases in between. Germline values: CDR1 GTSNPN, CDR2 SVGIG (reference sequence). The CDR3 sequence is 11 residues long. The CDR3, as DNA: TGTGCCTGGACTGACAACAATGGCTACACCTTC. Its protein is CAWTDNNGYTF.

The DNA for the CDR3 is TGCGCCAGCAGCCAAGATAGGGAGGGTCGGGCCACTGAAGCTTTCTTT. Residues: CASSQDREGRATEAFF. The gene calls are TRBV4-3 and TRBJ1-1; D is undetermined. This CDR3 has 16 residues. V dropped 0 bases and J dropped 4 bases, with 15 bases sitting between them. The V gene's germline CDR1 is LGHNA and CDR2 YSLEER.

This clone was observed a single time. The gene calls are TRBV29-1 and TRBJ2-1, with TRBD2 matching over 11 bases. Per the germline V gene, CDR1 is SQVTM and CDR2 is ANQGSEA. V shed 7 bases and J 7 bases; nucleotides not matched to a gene: 21. This CDR3 contains 18 residues. Here the CDR3 DNA reads TGCAGCGCCTCATCTTCGGGGGGTACTAGCGGGAGCTTTAATGAGCAGTTCTTC. This codes for CSASSSGGTSGSFNEQFF.

The rearrangement joins TRBV25-1 to TRBJ2-2, with D perhaps matching TRBD2 (6 bases). The CDR3 is made up of 16 amino acids. V was clipped by 2 bases and J by 0 bases, with 10 bases between them. Germline CDR1 reads MGHDK; CDR2 reads SYGVNS. For the CDR3, the DNA is TGTGCCAGCAGTGAAAGTAGCGGCACGAACACCGGGGAGCTGTTTTTT. Translation: CASSESSGTNTGELFF.

Concerning this clone: Mismatch with germline at one junction end may stem from a read error. Other DNA sequences in this specimen translate into the identical CDR3. The rearrangement links TRBV29-1 to TRBJ2-2, with 7 bases identical to TRBD2. The germline CDR1 and CDR2 sequences are SQVTM and ANQGSEA. The CDR3 is 16 residues long. The CDR3 here is CSVGGGVRVGTGELVF. Here the CDR3 DNA reads TGCAGCGTTGGGGGAGGGGTAAGAGTCGGTACCGGGGAGCTGGTTTTT.

The count of this clone is one. The chain carries TRBV28 and TRBJ2-7, with D possibly being TRBD1 (6 bases). V shed 11 bases and J shed 0 bases, with 14 bases lying between them. CDR1 is MDHEN and CDR2 is SYDVKM in the germline V gene. This CDR3 has 13 residues. The CDR3 spells CAVPGHSSYEQYF. The DNA of the CDR3 is TGTGCCGTTCCGGGACATAGCTCCTACGAGCAGTACTTC.

This clone came up a few times. The chain has TRBV6-5 and TRBJ2-3, with TRBD1 matching over 9 bases. Germline-derived CDR1 and CDR2 are MNHEY and SVGAGI. CDR3 length: 15 amino acids. Trimming cost V 7 bases and J 0 bases; bases outside gene matches: 5. The CDR3 protein is CASNLQGASTDTQYF. The DNA for the CDR3 is TGTGCCAGCAATCTACAGGGGGCTAGCACAGATACGCAGTATTTT.

This clone was counted a single time. The chain's CDR3 is CASSSPGGRNYGYTF. The CDR3 DNA is TGTGCCAGCAGTTCCCCCGGAGGAAGAAACTATGGCTACACCTTC. The chain uses TRBV28 and TRBJ1-2; D gene unclear. Germline V gene lookup returns CDR1 MDHEN and CDR2 SYDVKM. V lost 4 bases and J 2 bases, leaving 14 bases between the germline ends. This CDR3 has 15 residues.